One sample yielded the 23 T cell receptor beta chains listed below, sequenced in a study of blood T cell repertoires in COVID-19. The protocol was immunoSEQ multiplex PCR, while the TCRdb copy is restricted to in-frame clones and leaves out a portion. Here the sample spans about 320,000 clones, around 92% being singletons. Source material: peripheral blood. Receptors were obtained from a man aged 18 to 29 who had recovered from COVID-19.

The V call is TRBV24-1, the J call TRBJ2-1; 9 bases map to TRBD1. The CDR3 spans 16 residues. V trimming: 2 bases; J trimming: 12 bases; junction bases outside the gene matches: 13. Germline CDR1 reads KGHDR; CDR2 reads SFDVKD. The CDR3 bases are TGTGCCACCAGTGATTCTACGGGACAGGGAACCGTCGGGCAGTTCTTC. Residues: CATSDSTGQGTVGQFF.

The CDR3 region is CASSSGVAGGETQYF. CDR3 in DNA: TGTGCCAGTAGTTCAGGGGTCGCAGGCGGGGAGACCCAGTACTTC. This rearrangement joins TRBV19 to TRBJ2-5; a weak D match, TRBD1 (6 bases). The V end lost 5 bases, the J end lost 5 bases, and 18 bases lay between the germline ends. The CDR3 length is 15 residues. Germline CDR1 is LNHDA and CDR2 is SQIVND (reference sequence).

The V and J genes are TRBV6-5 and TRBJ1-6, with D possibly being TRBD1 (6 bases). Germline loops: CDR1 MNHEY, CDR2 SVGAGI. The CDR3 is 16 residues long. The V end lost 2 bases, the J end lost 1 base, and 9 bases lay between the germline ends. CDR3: CASSYVQGSYNSPLHF. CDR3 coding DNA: TGTGCCAGCAGTTACGTGCAGGGGTCCTATAATTCACCCCTCCACTTT.

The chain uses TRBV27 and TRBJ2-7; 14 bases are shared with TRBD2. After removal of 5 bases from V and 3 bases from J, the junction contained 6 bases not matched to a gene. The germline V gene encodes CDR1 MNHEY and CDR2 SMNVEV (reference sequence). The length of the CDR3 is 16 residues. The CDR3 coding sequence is TGTGCCAGCAGTGCGGGGACTAGCGGGAGAATCTACGAGCAGTACTTC. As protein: CASSAGTSGRIYEQYF.

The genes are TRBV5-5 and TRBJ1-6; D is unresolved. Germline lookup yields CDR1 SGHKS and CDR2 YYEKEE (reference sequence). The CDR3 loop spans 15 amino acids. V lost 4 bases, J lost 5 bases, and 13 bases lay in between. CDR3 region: CASSLWASDNSPLHF. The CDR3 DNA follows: TGTGCCAGCAGCCTTTGGGCCAGTGATAATTCACCCCTCCACTTT.

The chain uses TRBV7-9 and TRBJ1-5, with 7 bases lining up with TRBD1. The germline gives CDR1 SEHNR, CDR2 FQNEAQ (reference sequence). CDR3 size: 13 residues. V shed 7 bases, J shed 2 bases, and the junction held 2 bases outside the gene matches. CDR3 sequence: CASNRGGNQPQHF. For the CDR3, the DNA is TGTGCCAGCAACAGGGGAGGCAATCAGCCCCAGCATTTT.

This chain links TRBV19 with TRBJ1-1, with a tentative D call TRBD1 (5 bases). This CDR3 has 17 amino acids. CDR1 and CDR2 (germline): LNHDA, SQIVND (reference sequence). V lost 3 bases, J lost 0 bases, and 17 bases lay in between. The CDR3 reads CASSIGPRTTMNTEAFF. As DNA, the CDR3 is TGTGCCAGTAGTATCGGGCCGCGGACAACCATGAACACTGAAGCTTTCTTT.

CDR3 DNA sequence: TGTGCCAGCAGCTTGGTTGAGGGAAGTGAGCAGTTCTTC. Its translation: CASSLVEGSEQFF. The J gene is TRBJ2-1, the V gene TRBV5-4; D possibly corresponds to TRBD2 (5 bases). Between the trimmed V and J ends, which lost 0 bases and 9 bases, there was a span of 10 bases. The germline V gene has CDR1 SGHNT and CDR2 YYREEE (reference sequence). The CDR3 is made up of 13 amino acids.

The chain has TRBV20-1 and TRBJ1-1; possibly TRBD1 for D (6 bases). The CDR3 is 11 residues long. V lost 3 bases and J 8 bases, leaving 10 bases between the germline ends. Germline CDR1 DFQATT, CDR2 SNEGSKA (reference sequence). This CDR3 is CSARGAGEAFF. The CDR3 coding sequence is TGCAGTGCTAGGGGGGCAGGGGAAGCTTTCTTT.

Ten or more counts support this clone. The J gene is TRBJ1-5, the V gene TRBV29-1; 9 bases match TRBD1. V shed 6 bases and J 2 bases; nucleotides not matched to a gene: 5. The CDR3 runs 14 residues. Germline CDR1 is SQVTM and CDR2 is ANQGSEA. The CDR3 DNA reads TGCAGCGTAACACAGGGGGCCGGCAATCAGCCCCAGCATTTT. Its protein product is CSVTQGAGNQPQHF. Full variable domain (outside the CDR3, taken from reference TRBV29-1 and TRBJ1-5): SAVISQKPSRDICQRGTSLTIQCQVDSQVTMMFWYRQQPGQSLTLIATANQGSEATYESGFVIDKFPISRPNLTFSTLTVSNMSPEDSSIYLCSVTQGAGNQPQHFGDGTRLSIL.

The CDR3 sequence: CASRRGLDRAGELFF. DNA for the CDR3: TGTGCCAGCAGACGCGGACTTGACAGGGCCGGGGAGCTGTTTTTT. The chain combines TRBV6-5 with TRBJ2-2; 7 bases are shared with TRBD1. V dropped 6 bases and J dropped 6; count of bases not matched to a gene: 10. There are 15 residues in the CDR3. The germline gives CDR1 MNHEY, CDR2 SVGAGI.

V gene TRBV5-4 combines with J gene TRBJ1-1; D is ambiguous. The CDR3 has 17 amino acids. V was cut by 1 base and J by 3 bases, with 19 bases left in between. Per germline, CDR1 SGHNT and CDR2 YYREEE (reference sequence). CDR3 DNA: TGTGCCAGCAGCTTGCGGTCTGGGTCACGGGGTCACACTGAAGCTTTCTTT. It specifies CASSLRSGSRGHTEAFF. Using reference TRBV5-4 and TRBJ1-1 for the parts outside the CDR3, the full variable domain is ETGVTQSPTHLIKTRGQQVTLRCSSQSGHNTVSWYQQALGQGPQFIFQYYREEENGRGNFPPRFSGLQFPNYSSELNVNALELDDSALYLCASSLRSGSRGHTEAFFGQGTRLTVV.

CDR3 amino acids: CASTGDRVGQPQHF. Written as DNA, the CDR3 is TGTGCCAGTACCGGGGACAGGGTCGGGCAGCCCCAGCATTTT. V usage is TRBV19 and J usage is TRBJ1-5; TRBD1 agrees at 9 bases. With 7 bases clipped from V and 7 bases from J, the junction kept 8 bases outside the gene matches. Germline V gene lookup returns CDR1 LNHDA and CDR2 SQIVND (reference sequence). CDR3 size: 14 residues.

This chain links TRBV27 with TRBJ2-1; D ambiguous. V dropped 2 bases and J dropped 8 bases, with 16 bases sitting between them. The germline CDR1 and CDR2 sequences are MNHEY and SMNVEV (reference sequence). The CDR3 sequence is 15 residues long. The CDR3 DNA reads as TGTGCCAGCAGTTTAATGACGGAGTACACGGATGAGCAGTTCTTC. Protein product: CASSLMTEYTDEQFF.

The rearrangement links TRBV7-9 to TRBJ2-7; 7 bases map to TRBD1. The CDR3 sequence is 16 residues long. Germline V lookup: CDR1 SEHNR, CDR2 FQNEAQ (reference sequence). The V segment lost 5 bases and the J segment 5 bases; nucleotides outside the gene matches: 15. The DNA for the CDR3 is TGTGCCAGCAGCCTCACTATGGGGCAGGGGGAAGACGAGCAGTACTTC. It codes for CASSLTMGQGEDEQYF.

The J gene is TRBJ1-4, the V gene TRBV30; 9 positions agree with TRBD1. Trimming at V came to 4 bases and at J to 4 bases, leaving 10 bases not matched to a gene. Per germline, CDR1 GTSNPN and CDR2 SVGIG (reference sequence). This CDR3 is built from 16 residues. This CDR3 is CAWTRPGGQGNEKLFF. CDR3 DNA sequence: TGTGCCTGGACCCGCCCAGGGGGACAGGGTAATGAAAAACTGTTTTTT. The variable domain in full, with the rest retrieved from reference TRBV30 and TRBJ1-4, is SQTIHQWPATLVQPVGSPLSLECTVEGTSNPNLYWYRQAAGRGLQLLFYSVGIGQISSEVPQNLSASRPQDRQFILSSKKLLLSDSGFYLCAWTRPGGQGNEKLFFGSGTQLSVL.

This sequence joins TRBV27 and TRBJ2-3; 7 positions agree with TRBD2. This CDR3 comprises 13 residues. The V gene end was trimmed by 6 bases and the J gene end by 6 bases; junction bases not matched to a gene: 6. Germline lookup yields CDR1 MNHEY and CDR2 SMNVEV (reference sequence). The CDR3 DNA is TGTGCCAGCAGACTAGCGATGTTGGATACGCAGTATTTT. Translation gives CASRLAMLDTQYF.

For the CDR3, the DNA is TGTGCCAGCAGCTCTTGGACTAGCGCAACCTACGAGCAGTACTTC. This codes for CASSSWTSATYEQYF. The J gene is TRBJ2-7, the V gene TRBV11-2; TRBD2 matches at 9 bases. Germline-derived CDR1 and CDR2 are SGHAT and FQNNGV. There are 15 residues in the CDR3. The J segment lost 2 bases and the V segment lost 4 bases, leaving 6 bases of the junction unmatched.

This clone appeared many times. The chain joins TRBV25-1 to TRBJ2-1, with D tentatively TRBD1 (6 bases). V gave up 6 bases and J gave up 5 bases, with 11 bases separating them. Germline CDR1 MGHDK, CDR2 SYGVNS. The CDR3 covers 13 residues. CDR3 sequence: CASRGTKDNEQFF. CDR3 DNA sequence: TGTGCCAGCAGGGGGACAAAAGACAATGAGCAGTTCTTC.

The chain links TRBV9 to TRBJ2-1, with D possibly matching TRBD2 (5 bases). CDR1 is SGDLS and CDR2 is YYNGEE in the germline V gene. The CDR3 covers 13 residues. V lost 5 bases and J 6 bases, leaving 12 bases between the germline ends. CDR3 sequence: CASSSTTSNEQFF. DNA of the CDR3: TGTGCCAGCAGTTCGACTACTTCCAATGAGCAGTTCTTC. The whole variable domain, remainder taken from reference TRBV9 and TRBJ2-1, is DSGVTQTPKHLITATGQRVTLRCSPRSGDLSVYWYQQSLDQGLQFLIQYYNGEERAKGNILERFSAQQFPDLHSELNLSSLELGDSALYFCASSSTTSNEQFFGPGTRLTVL.

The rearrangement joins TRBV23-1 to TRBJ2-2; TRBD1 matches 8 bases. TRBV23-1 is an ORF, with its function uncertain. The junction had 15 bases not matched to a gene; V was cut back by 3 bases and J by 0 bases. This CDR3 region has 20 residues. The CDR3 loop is CASSQPDRVPNNPNTGELFF. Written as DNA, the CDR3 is TGCGCCAGCAGTCAGCCGGACAGGGTCCCCAACAACCCGAACACCGGGGAGCTGTTTTTT.

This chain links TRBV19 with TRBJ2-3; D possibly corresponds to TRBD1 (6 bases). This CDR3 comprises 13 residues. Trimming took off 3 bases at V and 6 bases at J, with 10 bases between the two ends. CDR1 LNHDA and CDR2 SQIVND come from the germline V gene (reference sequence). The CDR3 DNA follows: TGTGCCAGTAGTATTTGGGGGCCGGATACGCAGTATTTT. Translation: CASSIWGPDTQYF.

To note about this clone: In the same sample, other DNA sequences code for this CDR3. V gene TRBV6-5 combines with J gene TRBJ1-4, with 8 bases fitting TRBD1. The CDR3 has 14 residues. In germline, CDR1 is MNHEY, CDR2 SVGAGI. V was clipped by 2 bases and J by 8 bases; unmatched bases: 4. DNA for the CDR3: TGTGCCAGCAGTTACGACAGGGGAAACGAAAAACTGTTTTTT. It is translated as CASSYDRGNEKLFF.